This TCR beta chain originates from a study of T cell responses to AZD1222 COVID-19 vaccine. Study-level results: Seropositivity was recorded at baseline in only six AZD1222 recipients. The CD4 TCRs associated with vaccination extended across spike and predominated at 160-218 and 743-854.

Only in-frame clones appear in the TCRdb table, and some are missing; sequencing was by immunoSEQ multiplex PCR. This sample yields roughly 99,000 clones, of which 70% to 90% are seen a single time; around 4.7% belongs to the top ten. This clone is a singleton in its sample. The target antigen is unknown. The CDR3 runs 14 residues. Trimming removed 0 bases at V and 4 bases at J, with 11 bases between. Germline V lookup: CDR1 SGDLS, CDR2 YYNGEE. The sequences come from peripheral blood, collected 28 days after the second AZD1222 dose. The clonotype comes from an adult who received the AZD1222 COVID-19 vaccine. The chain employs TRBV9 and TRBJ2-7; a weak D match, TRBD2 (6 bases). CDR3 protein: CASSVEVGGYEQYF. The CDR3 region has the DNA TGTGCCAGCAGCGTAGAGGTGGGAGGATACGAGCAGTACTTC.